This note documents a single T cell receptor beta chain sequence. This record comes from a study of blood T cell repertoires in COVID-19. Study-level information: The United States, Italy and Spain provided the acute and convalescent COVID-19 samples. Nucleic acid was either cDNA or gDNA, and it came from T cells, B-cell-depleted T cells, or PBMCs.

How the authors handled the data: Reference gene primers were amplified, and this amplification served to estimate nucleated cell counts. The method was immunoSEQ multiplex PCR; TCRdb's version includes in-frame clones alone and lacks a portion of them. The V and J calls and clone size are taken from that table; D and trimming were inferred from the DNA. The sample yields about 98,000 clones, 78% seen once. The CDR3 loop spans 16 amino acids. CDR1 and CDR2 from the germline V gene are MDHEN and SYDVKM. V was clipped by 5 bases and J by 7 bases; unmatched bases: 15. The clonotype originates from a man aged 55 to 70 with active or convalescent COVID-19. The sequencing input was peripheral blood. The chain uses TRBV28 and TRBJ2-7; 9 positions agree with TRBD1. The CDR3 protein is CASSAPGTGHTGEQYF. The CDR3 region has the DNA TGTGCCAGCAGTGCACCCGGGACAGGGCACACGGGAGAGCAGTACTTC.